The clone carrying this T cell receptor (beta chain) showed up many times. Antigen specificity is unknown. The sample is drawn from a study of T-cell memory formation after mild COVID-19. TCRdb redid the calling of the 5' RACE reads with MiXCR, one entry per CDR3 protein. The repertoire holds more than 150,000 distinct CDR3 sequences, around 20% seen once, with 3.9% in the top ten. Broader study findings: Within pre-infection memory, some responding clones were found, suggesting cross-reactive memory joined. Clones that shrank (day 15 to 85) were balanced CD4/CD8, whereas later expanders leaned CD4+.

This receptor was taken from a man younger than 30 who had mild COVID-19 (a few samples of this study predate the infection). Cell type and time point are not known. The sample taken for sequencing was PBMCs or a T cell subset sorted from them (not recorded which).

This CDR3 is CASSYSAPSGVYNEQFF. CDR3 bases: TGTGCCAGCAGTTACTCGGCCCCTAGCGGGGTATACAATGAGCAGTTCTTC. This chain connects TRBV6-2 or TRBV6-3 to TRBJ2-1; 9 bases are a match to TRBD2. From germline, CDR1 is MNHEY and CDR2 SVGEGT. The CDR3 extends over 17 amino acids. The ends lost 0 bases at V and 4 bases at J; junction bases unmatched: 7.